These 4 T cell receptor beta chains were all obtained from the same sample, sequenced in a study of cytomegalovirus exposure and HLA in healthy donors. Clones were sequenced by immunoSEQ multiplex PCR, and TCRdb holds only the in-frame ones, with some missing. Seen here are 250,000 to 300,000 clones, 90% observed once, and the top ten hold approximately 0.34%. Sequencing was performed on PBMCs. The receptor set was obtained from a woman aged 18-29 years in good health and CMV-seronegative.

The CDR3 DNA sequence: TGTGCCAGCAGTACCCCGGGACAGGGTTACACCGGGGAGCTGTTTTTT. Translation: CASSTPGQGYTGELFF. The chain employs TRBV28 and TRBJ2-2, with 9 bases matching TRBD1. Germline CDR1 reads MDHEN; CDR2 reads SYDVKM. The CDR3 is made up of 16 amino acids. J lost 3 bases, V lost 5 bases, and 7 bases had no gene match.

The chain couples TRBV28 to TRBJ2-1; 9 nucleotides match TRBD2. V lost 7 bases and J lost 8; bases outside the gene matches: 9. Germline-derived CDR1 and CDR2 are MDHEN and SYDVKM. CDR3 length: 14 residues. CDR3 amino acids: CASNLRGGQDEQFF. DNA of the CDR3: TGTGCCAGCAACTTGCGGGGGGGCCAAGATGAGCAGTTCTTC.

The chain employs TRBV7-9 and TRBJ2-2, with D possibly being TRBD1 (6 bases). The CDR3 covers 14 residues. The germline V gene has CDR1 SEHNR and CDR2 FQNEAQ (reference sequence). Trimming stripped 6 bases from V and 6 bases from J, with 14 bases between. DNA of the CDR3: TGTGCCAGCAGTTCAAGACAGGCGGCCGGGGAGCTGTTTTTT. Protein sequence: CASSSRQAAGELFF.

The rearrangement links TRBV6-1 to TRBJ2-5; D is unclear. Trimming pared 2 bases from V and 5 bases from J, leaving 6 bases between. The CDR3 extends over 12 amino acids. Germline V CDR1 and CDR2: MNHNS, SASEGT. The CDR3, as DNA: TGTGCCAGCAGTGAATCGCGGGAGACCCAGTACTTC. The encoded protein is CASSESRETQYF.